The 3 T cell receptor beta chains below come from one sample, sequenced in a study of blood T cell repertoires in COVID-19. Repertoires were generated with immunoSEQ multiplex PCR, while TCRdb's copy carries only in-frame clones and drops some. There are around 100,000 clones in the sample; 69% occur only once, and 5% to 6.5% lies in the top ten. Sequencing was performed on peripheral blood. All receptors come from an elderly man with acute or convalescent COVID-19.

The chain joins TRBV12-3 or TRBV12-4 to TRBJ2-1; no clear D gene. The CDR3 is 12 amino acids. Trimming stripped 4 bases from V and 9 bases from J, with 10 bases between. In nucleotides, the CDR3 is TGTGCCAGCAGTTCCTATGTCGGTGAGCAGTTCTTC. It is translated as CASSSYVGEQFF.

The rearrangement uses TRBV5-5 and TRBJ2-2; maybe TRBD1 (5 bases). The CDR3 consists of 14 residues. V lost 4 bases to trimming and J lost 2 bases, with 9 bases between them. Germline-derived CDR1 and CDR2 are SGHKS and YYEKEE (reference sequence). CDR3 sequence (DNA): TGTGCCAGCAGCCCGGACACTAACACCGGGGAGCTGTTTTTT. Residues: CASSPDTNTGELFF.

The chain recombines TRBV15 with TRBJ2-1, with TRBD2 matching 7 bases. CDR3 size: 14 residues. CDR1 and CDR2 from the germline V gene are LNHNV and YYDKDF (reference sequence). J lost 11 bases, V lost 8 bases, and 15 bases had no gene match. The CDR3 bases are TGTGCCACCTGGGGGGAGGGCCACTCCGGGAAGCAGTTCTTC. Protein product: CATWGEGHSGKQFF. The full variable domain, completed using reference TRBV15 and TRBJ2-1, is DAMVIQNPRYQVTQFGKPVTLSCSQTLNHNVMYWYQQKSSQAPKLLFHYYDKDFNNEADTPDNFQSRRPNTSFCFLDIRSPGLGDTAMYLCATWGEGHSGKQFFGPGTRLTVL.